The 9 T cell receptor beta chains presented below share a single source sample, sequenced in a study of OX40 agonist ivuxolimab in advanced cancers. Data came from immunoSEQ multiplex PCR; TCRdb stores just in-frame clones and leaves some out. Among some 95,000 clones listed, 80% to 90% were seen once. This sample comprised CD4+ or CD8+ T cells sorted from blood, obtained in a trial of the OX40 agonist ivuxolimab. The receptors originated from an adult with an advanced solid tumor such as melanoma, head and neck, liver or kidney cancer.

This clone was detected a few times. This CDR3 is CASSLGTGEAGELFF. The CDR3 coding sequence is TGTGCCAGCAGCTTAGGGACAGGGGAGGCCGGGGAGCTGTTTTTT. The rearrangement links TRBV7-9 to TRBJ2-2, with 9 positions matching TRBD1. The J segment lost 6 bases and the V segment lost 1 base, leaving 3 bases of the junction unmatched. CDR3 length equals 15 residues. Germline assignment: CDR1 SEHNR and CDR2 FQNEAQ (reference sequence).

V gene TRBV6-5 combines with J gene TRBJ2-2; D call uncertain. The V end was cut by 5 bases, the J end by 6 bases, with 7 bases between. Germline V gives CDR1 MNHEY, CDR2 SVGAGI. This CDR3 has 12 residues. This CDR3 is CASSPRSGELFF. In nucleotides, the CDR3 is TGTGCCAGCAGTCCTCGATCCGGGGAGCTGTTTTTT.

V gene TRBV23-1 combines with J gene TRBJ1-4; perhaps TRBD1 as D (5 bases). TRBV23-1 has ORF status, its function being uncertain. V was pared by 4 bases and J by 10 bases, with 16 bases between. The CDR3 length is 14 residues. The chain's CDR3 is CASSRSPFQGKLFF. In nucleotides, the CDR3 is TGCGCCAGCAGTCGATCACCTTTCCAGGGAAAACTGTTTTTT.

The V gene is TRBV19, the J gene TRBJ1-1; maybe TRBD1 (5 bases). Germline CDR1 reads LNHDA; CDR2 reads SQIVND (reference sequence). The CDR3 loop spans 12 amino acids. The ends were cut back, 5 bases at V and 5 bases at J, with 9 bases in the middle. The CDR3 DNA is TGTGCCAGTAGTGGGCGGGGGACTGAAGCTTTCTTT. As protein: CASSGRGTEAFF.

The J gene is TRBJ2-7, the V gene TRBV9; D is possibly TRBD1 (6 bases). The V gene's germline CDR1 is SGDLS and CDR2 YYNGEE. This CDR3 has 14 amino acids. V was cut by 0 bases and J by 3 bases, with 10 bases left in between. CDR3 in amino acids: CASSVATGIYEQYF. The CDR3 nucleotides are TGTGCCAGCAGCGTAGCCACAGGGATCTACGAGCAGTACTTC.

The CDR3 sequence is CASNPGQGGRAFF. In nucleotides, the CDR3 is TGTGCCAGCAATCCGGGACAGGGGGGACGGGCTTTCTTT. This chain links TRBV27 with TRBJ1-1, with 11 bases lining up with TRBD1. The CDR3 totals 13 residues. CDR1 and CDR2 (germline): MNHEY, SMNVEV (reference sequence). After removal of 7 bases from V and 11 bases from J, the junction contained 9 bases not matched to a gene.

This chain uses TRBV6-6 with TRBJ2-1, with D unclear. The CDR3 has 12 amino acids. Trimming left V 1 base short and J 9 bases short, with 7 bases between. Germline V lookup: CDR1 MNHNY, CDR2 SVGAGI (reference sequence). The CDR3 sequence: CASSYYGPEQFF. CDR3 nucleotide sequence: TGTGCCAGCAGTTACTACGGGCCTGAGCAGTTCTTC.

The chain has TRBV7-9 and TRBJ1-1; D is ambiguous. The CDR3 is 16 residues long. CDR1 is SEHNR and CDR2 is FQNEAQ in the germline V gene (reference sequence). V lost 4 bases and J 5 bases, leaving 20 bases between the germline ends. CDR3: CASSSRERQAKTEAFF. The CDR3 bases are TGTGCCAGCAGCTCTCGGGAGAGGCAGGCTAAAACTGAAGCTTTCTTT.

The chain links TRBV5-1 to TRBJ2-5; 9 bases fit TRBD1. The CDR3 is made up of 15 amino acids. The germline V gene has CDR1 SGHRS and CDR2 YFSETQ. V lost 3 bases and J lost 4; bases outside the gene matches: 7. The CDR3 spells CASSSLRDRAETQYF. CDR3 in DNA: TGCGCCAGCAGCTCACTCCGGGACAGGGCAGAGACCCAGTACTTC.